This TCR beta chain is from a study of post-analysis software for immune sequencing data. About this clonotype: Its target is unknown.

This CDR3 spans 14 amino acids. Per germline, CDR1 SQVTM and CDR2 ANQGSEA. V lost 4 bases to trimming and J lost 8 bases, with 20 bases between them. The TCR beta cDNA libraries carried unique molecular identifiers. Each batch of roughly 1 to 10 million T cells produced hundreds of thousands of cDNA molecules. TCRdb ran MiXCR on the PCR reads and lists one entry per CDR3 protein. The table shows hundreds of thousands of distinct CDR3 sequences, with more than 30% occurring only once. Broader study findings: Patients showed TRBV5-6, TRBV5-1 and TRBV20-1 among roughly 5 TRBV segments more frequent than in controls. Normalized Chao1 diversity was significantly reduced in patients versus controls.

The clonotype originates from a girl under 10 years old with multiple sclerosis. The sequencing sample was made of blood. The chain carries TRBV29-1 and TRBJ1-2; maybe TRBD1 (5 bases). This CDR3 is CSVAPSRVSGGYTF. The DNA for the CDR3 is TGCAGCGTTGCCCCGTCCAGGGTGTCTGGAGGCTACACCTTC.